This T cell receptor (beta chain) was sequenced for a study of blood T cell repertoires in COVID-19. Study overall: Both acute and convalescent COVID-19 samples were obtained from the United States, Italy and Spain. Nucleic acid was either cDNA or gDNA, and it came from T cells, B-cell-depleted T cells, or PBMCs.

The data were produced by immunoSEQ multiplex PCR, yet TCRdb's version contains in-frame clones alone and is incomplete. Counted here are 240,000 or so clones, 86% occurring once; the ten biggest clones make up 2% to 2.5%. Participant reports of clinical history set cohort assignment. The TCR comes from a woman aged 50 to 65 who had recovered from COVID-19. The sequencing sample was made of PBMCs or T cells enriched from blood (not recorded which).

Here the CDR3 DNA reads TGTGCCAGTAGTAACCGGGACAGGTTGAACACTGAAGCTTTCTTT. As protein: CASSNRDRLNTEAFF. J is TRBJ1-1 and V is TRBV19, with 8 bases lining up with TRBD1. Looked up from germline, CDR1 is LNHDA and CDR2 is SQIVND (reference sequence). J gave up 0 bases and V 4 bases, and 4 bases lay outside the gene matches. CDR3 length: 15 amino acids.